This T cell receptor (beta chain) was observed in a study of T cell changes during pregnancy in multiple sclerosis. Data came from immunoSEQ multiplex PCR; TCRdb stores just in-frame clones and leaves some out. The sample consists of under 45,000 clones, about 87% of them appearing once. Trimming left V 0 bases short and J 0 bases short, with 11 bases between. The CDR3 contains 16 residues. The germline V gene has CDR1 ENHRY and CDR2 SYGVKD. Material: CD4+ T cells from peripheral blood mononuclear cells, obtained in the second trimester of pregnancy. This TCR came from a female donor with multiple sclerosis, enrolled in a pregnancy study. The chain joins TRBV10-3 to TRBJ2-5, with a weak D call TRBD1 (6 bases). CDR3 residues: CAISESQGSYQETQYF. CDR3 sequence (DNA): TGTGCCATCAGTGAGTCACAGGGCTCGTACCAAGAGACCCAGTACTTC.